One sample yielded the 16 T cell receptor beta chains listed below, sequenced in a study of radiotherapy plus CTLA-4 blockade in lung cancer. Sequenced by immunoSEQ multiplex PCR; TCRdb stores in-frame clones only, minus some. The sample gives about 100,000 clones, about four fifths of which show up once; roughly 0.85% is in the top ten. This specimen consisted of peripheral blood, obtained from a patient treated with radiotherapy plus ipilimumab. Receptors originate from a human donor with non-small cell lung cancer who had stable disease on radiotherapy plus ipilimumab.

This chain links TRBV2 with TRBJ2-4; D is possibly TRBD1 (5 bases). Germline lookup yields CDR1 SNHLY and CDR2 FYNNEI. V was cut by 4 bases and J by 2 bases, with 12 bases left in between. The CDR3 contains 15 residues. DNA for the CDR3: TGTGCCAGCAGTGGAGGAAGGGGTTCCAAAAACATTCAGTACTTC. This translates into CASSGGRGSKNIQYF.

The CDR3 sequence is CASSPTGVNEKLFF. The CDR3 DNA is TGTGCCAGCAGCCCGACAGGGGTTAATGAAAAACTGTTTTTT. The chain employs TRBV11-2 and TRBJ1-4; 8 nucleotides align to TRBD1. Germline CDR1 SGHAT, CDR2 FQNNGV. J lost 4 bases, V lost 5 bases, and 3 bases had no gene match. The CDR3 is made up of 14 amino acids.

The chain couples TRBV4-1 to TRBJ2-5; 8 positions match TRBD2. Per the germline V gene, CDR1 is MGHRA and CDR2 is YSYEKL. V shed 4 bases, J shed 5 bases, and the junction held 12 bases outside the gene matches. This CDR3 has 16 residues. CDR3 nucleotide sequence: TGCGCCAGCAGCCTTATAGCGGGGTCCTCCTGGGAGACCCAGTACTTC. Translation gives CASSLIAGSSWETQYF.

This clone was detected only once. This sequence joins TRBV30 and TRBJ2-2, with D uncertain. The germline V and J ends were trimmed by 0 bases and 5 bases, with 7 bases remaining between them. The CDR3 is 13 residues long. The germline V gene encodes CDR1 GTSNPN and CDR2 SVGIG (reference sequence). The CDR3 region is CAWSVTSTGELFF. Written as DNA, the CDR3 is TGTGCCTGGAGTGTTACTTCAACCGGGGAGCTGTTTTTT.

The CDR3 nucleotides read TGTGCCAGCAGTGTATTCGGGCGGCTAGCGGGGGCCGGGGAGCTGTTTTTT. Translated: CASSVFGRLAGAGELFF. The gene calls are TRBV28 and TRBJ2-2; 10 bases match TRBD2. V was clipped by 5 bases and J by 6 bases; unmatched bases: 12. Germline values: CDR1 MDHEN, CDR2 SYDVKM. The CDR3 runs to 17 residues.

The chain has TRBV5-4 and TRBJ1-6, with D perhaps TRBD1 (6 bases). Germline CDR1 SGHNT, CDR2 YYREEE (reference sequence). Trimming removed 7 bases at V and 5 bases at J, with 13 bases between. This CDR3 contains 14 residues. The CDR3 sequence: CASSPGHNNSPLHF. The CDR3 DNA reads as TGTGCCAGCTCCCCGGGACACAATAATTCACCCCTCCACTTT.

The rearrangement links TRBV27 to TRBJ2-1, with a weak D call TRBD1 (5 bases). Deletions cut 6 bases from V and 6 bases from J, with 15 bases between. This CDR3 has 14 residues. Germline V CDR1 and CDR2: MNHEY, SMNVEV (reference sequence). CDR3 coding DNA: TGTGCCAGCAGGCTAAACGGTGGGGCCAATGAGCAGTTCTTC. This encodes CASRLNGGANEQFF.

This chain connects TRBV5-5 to TRBJ2-1; D tentatively reads TRBD1 or TRBD2 (6 bases each). With 2 bases removed from V and 5 bases from J, the gap between germline ends came to 8 bases. This CDR3 is 13 amino acids long. The germline V gene encodes CDR1 SGHKS and CDR2 YYEKEE (reference sequence). In nucleotides, the CDR3 is TGTGCCAGCAGCTTAGGGGGGCACAATGAGCAGTTCTTC. It translates to CASSLGGHNEQFF. Using reference TRBV5-5 and TRBJ2-1 for the parts outside the CDR3, the full variable domain is DAGVTQSPTHLIKTRGQQVTLRCSPISGHKSVSWYQQVLGQGPQFIFQYYEKEERGRGNFPDRFSARQFPNYSSELNVNALLLGDSALYLCASSLGGHNEQFFGPGTRLTVL.

In this sample, this clone turned up once. The chain uses TRBV15 and TRBJ1-2; D call uncertain. This CDR3 contains 15 residues. V lost 0 bases and J 5 bases, leaving 13 bases between the germline ends. Germline CDR1 reads LNHNV; CDR2 reads YYDKDF (reference sequence). The chain's CDR3 is CATSRDLDLPYGYTF. The CDR3 bases are TGTGCCACCAGCAGAGATTTGGATTTGCCTTATGGCTACACCTTC.

The rearrangement joins TRBV6-1 to TRBJ2-3, with 7 bases that match TRBD2. The V gene's germline CDR1 is MNHNS and CDR2 SASEGT. This CDR3 has 17 residues. J gave up 0 bases and V 0 bases, and 6 bases lay outside the gene matches. Here the CDR3 DNA reads TGTGCCAGCAGTGAAGCAGTTAGCGGGCCTAGCACAGATACGCAGTATTTT. Translation gives CASSEAVSGPSTDTQYF.

The rearrangement joins TRBV7-2 to TRBJ2-2, with D unresolved. Germline assignment: CDR1 SGHTA and CDR2 FQGNSA. The CDR3 contains 15 residues. V lost 1 base, J lost 3 bases, and 9 bases lay in between. CDR3 in amino acids: CASSLGPAHTGELFF. CDR3 bases: TGTGCCAGCAGCTTAGGACCGGCGCACACCGGGGAGCTGTTTTTT.

The J gene is TRBJ2-3, the V gene TRBV28, with 9 bases lining up with TRBD1. In germline, CDR1 is MDHEN, CDR2 SYDVKM. The CDR3 is 14 residues long. V dropped 8 bases and J dropped 6; count of bases not matched to a gene: 9. CDR3 sequence reads: CASGRDRERDTQYF. Here the CDR3 DNA reads TGTGCCAGCGGACGGGACAGGGAGAGGGATACGCAGTATTTT.

The chain is built from TRBV5-1 and TRBJ2-1; no reliable D call. CDR3 length: 14 amino acids. V shed 0 bases and J shed 0 bases, with 4 bases lying between them. CDR1 is SGHRS and CDR2 is YFSETQ in the germline V gene. CDR3 bases: TGCGCCAGCAGCTTGGGATCCTCCTACAATGAGCAGTTCTTC. Translating gives CASSLGSSYNEQFF.

The chain carries TRBV6-4 and TRBJ1-2; 9 bases are shared with TRBD1. This CDR3 comprises 13 residues. V trimming: 4 bases; J trimming: 7 bases; junction bases outside the gene matches: 4. The V gene's germline CDR1 is MRHNA and CDR2 SNTAGT. The CDR3 region has the DNA TGTGCCAGCAGTGTCGGGACAGGGTTTGGCTACACCTTC. It codes for CASSVGTGFGYTF.

V and J are TRBV2 and TRBJ1-4; D is perhaps TRBD1 (6 bases). In germline, CDR1 is SNHLY, CDR2 FYNNEI. Trimming took 8 bases from V and 4 from J, leaving 14 bases between them. CDR3 size: 14 residues. CDR3 amino acids: CASEPDRRNEKLFF. CDR3 coding DNA: TGTGCCAGCGAGCCCGACAGGCGTAATGAAAAACTGTTTTTT.

The chain carries TRBV6-5 and TRBJ1-4; perhaps TRBD1 as D (6 bases). The germline V gene encodes CDR1 MNHEY and CDR2 SVGAGI. The CDR3 is made up of 13 amino acids. V shed 10 bases and J shed 4 bases, with 13 bases lying between them. DNA for the CDR3: TGTGCCACCCAACAGGGACTTAATGAAAAACTGTTTTTT. Amino acid sequence: CATQQGLNEKLFF.